The 29 T cell receptor beta chains presented below share a single source sample, sequenced in a study of blood T cell repertoires in COVID-19. Measured with immunoSEQ multiplex PCR; TCRdb has only the in-frame clones, and not every one. The sample includes about 250,000 clones, approximately 85% of them seen just once. The sample was peripheral blood. The receptors shown here come from a human donor with COVID-19, enrolled during active disease. The donor label of this sample is uncertain.

This sequence joins TRBV4-3 and TRBJ1-3; possible D gene TRBD1, 5 bases. The CDR3 has 16 residues. V was shortened by 0 bases and J by 2 bases, with 11 bases between the two germline ends. Germline V gene sequence: CDR1 LGHNA, CDR2 YSLEER. This CDR3 reads CASSQDWAGTGNTIYF. Written as DNA, the CDR3 is TGCGCCAGCAGCCAAGATTGGGCAGGGACTGGAAACACCATATATTTT.

The V gene is TRBV3-1 (or the pseudogene TRBV3-2), the J gene TRBJ1-2; 7 nucleotides match TRBD1. This CDR3 spans 15 amino acids. Per the germline V gene, CDR1 is LGHDT and CDR2 is YNNKEL (reference sequence). After removal of 1 base from V and 2 bases from J, the junction contained 4 bases not matched to a gene. CDR3 in amino acids: CASSQGQGGNYGYTF. As DNA, the CDR3 is TGTGCCAGCAGCCAAGGACAGGGCGGCAACTATGGCTACACCTTC.

The gene calls are TRBV7-2 and TRBJ2-7, with 12 bases that match TRBD2. Germline lookup yields CDR1 SGHTA and CDR2 FQGNSA. Trimming at V came to 5 bases and at J to 0 bases, leaving 11 bases not matched to a gene. This CDR3 has 18 residues. As DNA, the CDR3 is TGTGCCAGCAGCGGACGATCTAGCGGGAGGGTTAGCTCCTACGAGCAGTACTTC. Protein sequence: CASSGRSSGRVSSYEQYF.

The CDR3 coding sequence is TGCAGCGTTGGTAGCGCCCAAGAGACCCAGTACTTC. It translates to CSVGSAQETQYF. The gene calls are TRBV29-1 and TRBJ2-5, with a possible D match to TRBD2 (5 bases). Germline V gene data show CDR1 as SQVTM and CDR2 as ANQGSEA. The length of the CDR3 is 12 residues. The V and J ends lost 4 bases and 1 base respectively, with 7 bases between them.

The chain carries TRBV30 and TRBJ1-1; D is perhaps TRBD1 (6 bases). This CDR3 is 14 amino acids long. Germline assignment: CDR1 GTSNPN and CDR2 SVGIG (reference sequence). V was cut by 1 base and J by 7 bases, with 16 bases left in between. The CDR3 reads CAWSAKGGGVEAFF. The CDR3 DNA is TGTGCCTGGAGTGCAAAAGGGGGAGGGGTTGAAGCTTTCTTT.

This chain joins TRBV21-1 and TRBJ2-5; whether TRBD2, the table's D call, matches the DNA was not checked. TRBV21-1 is deemed a pseudogene. This CDR3 region has 18 residues. The DNA for the CDR3 is TGTGCCAGCAGCAAATTTATCGGTAGCGGGATGTGGGGAGAGACCCAGTACTTC. Its translation: CASSKFIGSGMWGETQYF.

The chain recombines TRBV12-5 with TRBJ1-5; D is unclear. This CDR3 contains 16 residues. V lost 2 bases and J lost 0, with 11 bases in between. CDR1 is LGHNT and CDR2 is FRNRAP in the germline V gene. The CDR3 is CASGLWADYSNQPQHF. CDR3 bases: TGTGCTAGTGGTTTGTGGGCAGATTATAGCAATCAGCCCCAGCATTTT.

This clone was seen only a few times. The gene calls are TRBV5-6 and TRBJ1-2, with 8 bases identical to TRBD1. The CDR3 is 15 residues long. Germline-derived CDR1 and CDR2 are SGHDT and YYEEEE. V was clipped by 4 bases and J by 4 bases; unmatched bases: 9. CDR3 sequence: CASSLGDRLGYGYTF. CDR3 sequence (DNA): TGTGCCAGCAGCCTGGGGGACAGGTTAGGCTATGGCTACACCTTC.

The rearrangement joins TRBV30 to TRBJ2-7; possible D gene TRBD2, 6 bases. Per germline, CDR1 GTSNPN and CDR2 SVGIG (reference sequence). The CDR3 runs 15 residues. Trimming left V 5 bases short and J 0 bases short, with 17 bases between. The CDR3 DNA reads as TGTGCCTGGGCGCCGGGACTCCGGAGCTCCTACGAGCAGTACTTC. Protein sequence: CAWAPGLRSSYEQYF. Full variable domain (missing parts from reference TRBV30 and TRBJ2-7): SQTIHQWPATLVQPVGSPLSLECTVEGTSNPNLYWYRQAAGRGLQLLFYSVGIGQISSEVPQNLSASRPQDRQFILSSKKLLLSDSGFYLCAWAPGLRSSYEQYFGPGTRLTVT.

V gene TRBV7-2 combines with J gene TRBJ1-1; D remains ambiguous. Looked up from germline, CDR1 is SGHTA and CDR2 is FQGNSA. The CDR3 spans 15 residues. Trimming took 6 bases from V and 0 from J, leaving 14 bases between them. The CDR3, as DNA: TGTGCCAGCAGTTTTGACATTTCTATGAACACTGAAGCTTTCTTT. This translates into CASSFDISMNTEAFF.

V and J are TRBV7-3 and TRBJ1-1, with D possibly TRBD1 on 6 matching bases. Looked up from germline, CDR1 is SGHTA and CDR2 is FQGTGA. Trimming took off 8 bases at V and 3 bases at J, with 13 bases between the two ends. The CDR3 has 13 amino acids. The CDR3: CASPEGGYTEAFF. The CDR3 DNA reads TGTGCCAGCCCAGAAGGGGGATACACTGAAGCTTTCTTT.

The CDR3 bases are TGTGCCAGCAGCGATCCAGGTGAAAAACTGTTTTTT. This codes for CASSDPGEKLFF. The J gene is TRBJ1-4, the V gene TRBV5-4; D remains unclear. Trimming shortened V by 4 bases and J by 7 bases, and 8 bases separated the two germline ends. There are 12 residues in the CDR3. Per germline, CDR1 SGHNT and CDR2 YYREEE (reference sequence). Complete variable domain (other parts from reference TRBV5-4 and TRBJ1-4): ETGVTQSPTHLIKTRGQQVTLRCSSQSGHNTVSWYQQALGQGPQFIFQYYREEENGRGNFPPRFSGLQFPNYSSELNVNALELDDSALYLCASSDPGEKLFFGSGTQLSVL.

This sequence joins TRBV5-1 and TRBJ2-7, with a possible D match to TRBD1 (5 bases). There are 14 residues in the CDR3. Germline CDR1 is SGHRS and CDR2 is YFSETQ. V was shortened by 2 bases and J by 7 bases, with 16 bases between the two germline ends. The CDR3: CASSLDTPRVEQYF. The DNA for the CDR3 is TGCGCCAGCAGCTTAGACACCCCCAGGGTGGAGCAGTACTTC.

The gene calls are TRBV19 and TRBJ1-6; the D gene is possibly TRBD1 (5 bases). V was trimmed by 5 bases and J by 8 bases, leaving 13 bases between them. This CDR3 region has 14 residues. Germline V gene lookup returns CDR1 LNHDA and CDR2 SQIVND (reference sequence). CDR3 DNA sequence: TGTGCCAGTAGTCCCGGGACTCGGGATTCACCCCTCCACTTT. It encodes CASSPGTRDSPLHF.

The J gene is TRBJ1-2, the V gene TRBV9; a possible D gene is TRBD1 (6 bases). Germline-derived CDR1 and CDR2 are SGDLS and YYNGEE. CDR3 size: 14 residues. Between the trimmed V and J ends, which lost 3 bases and 7 bases, there was a span of 16 bases. CDR3 sequence: CASSALGGAVGYTF. The CDR3 coding sequence is TGTGCCAGCAGCGCCCTGGGGGGGGCCGTTGGCTACACCTTC.

The genes are TRBV7-2 and TRBJ1-2; TRBD1 might be the D (6 bases). The germline V gene has CDR1 SGHTA and CDR2 FQGNSA. The CDR3 spans 13 residues. Trimming removed 7 bases from V and 8 bases from J, with 17 bases in between. CDR3 amino acids: CASTPGGPGGYTF. The CDR3 DNA follows: TGTGCCAGCACCCCGGGGGGGCCTGGAGGCTACACCTTC.

The V call is TRBV18, the J call TRBJ2-7, with D tentatively TRBD1 (5 bases). The germline V gene encodes CDR1 KGHSH and CDR2 LQKENI. Trimming pared 6 bases from V and 2 bases from J, leaving 14 bases between. CDR3 length: 14 residues. This CDR3 is CASSPRAETYEQYF. The CDR3, as DNA: TGTGCCAGCTCCCCCAGGGCGGAAACCTACGAGCAGTACTTC.

The rearrangement links TRBV19 to TRBJ1-1, with D possibly TRBD1 on 5 matching bases. Deletions cut 5 bases from V and 1 base from J, with 8 bases between. This CDR3 has 13 residues. CDR1 and CDR2 (germline): LNHDA, SQIVND (reference sequence). The CDR3 DNA is TGTGCCAGTAGTGCGGACACGAACACTGAAGCTTTCTTT. This translates into CASSADTNTEAFF. The full variable domain, completed using reference TRBV19 and TRBJ1-1, is DGGITQSPKYLFRKEGQNVTLSCEQNLNHDAMYWYRQDPGQGLRLIYYSQIVNDFQKGDIAEGYSVSREKKESFPLTVTSAQKNPTAFYLCASSADTNTEAFFGQGTRLTVV.

As DNA, the CDR3 is TGTGCCAGTAACCTTCGGGGACAGGGCGGTGAAAAACTGTTTTTT. It codes for CASNLRGQGGEKLFF. The chain couples TRBV19 to TRBJ1-4, with 9 bases fitting TRBD1. Trimming removed 7 bases from V and 7 bases from J; junction bases left unmatched: 10. The V gene's germline CDR1 is LNHDA and CDR2 SQIVND (reference sequence). This CDR3 region has 15 residues.

The V call is TRBV18, the J call TRBJ1-5, with D unclear. Germline V lookup: CDR1 KGHSH, CDR2 LQKENI. The V and J ends lost 3 bases and 2 bases respectively, with 11 bases between them. The CDR3 totals 15 residues. The CDR3, as DNA: TGTGCCAGCTCACCGATGGAGGCCCGCAATCAGCCCCAGCATTTT. Its protein is CASSPMEARNQPQHF.

The J gene is TRBJ1-4, the V gene TRBV3-1 (or the pseudogene TRBV3-2); the match to TRBD1 covers 10 bases. Germline V gives CDR1 LGHDT, CDR2 YNNKEL (reference sequence). Trimming at V came to 0 bases and at J to 2 bases, leaving 15 bases not matched to a gene. The CDR3 has 21 residues. This CDR3 is CASSQDPRTGTGDVTNEKLFF. CDR3 sequence (DNA): TGTGCCAGCAGCCAAGATCCACGTACGGGGACAGGGGATGTGACTAATGAAAAACTGTTTTTT.

The chain couples TRBV29-1 to TRBJ1-4; perhaps TRBD1 as D (5 bases). The germline V gene encodes CDR1 SQVTM and CDR2 ANQGSEA. V was clipped by 6 bases and J by 4 bases, with 15 bases between them. The CDR3 has 14 amino acids. CDR3 in DNA: TGCAGCGTCCGAATGGGGGAGGGTAATGAAAAACTGTTTTTT. Its translation: CSVRMGEGNEKLFF.

V is TRBV7-9 and J is TRBJ1-1, with TRBD1 matching 9 bases. Germline CDR1 is SEHNR and CDR2 is FQNEAQ (reference sequence). V shed 3 bases and J 0 bases; nucleotides not matched to a gene: 8. The CDR3 has 17 residues. The CDR3 protein is CASSLARDRVMNTEAFF. The CDR3 DNA follows: TGTGCCAGCAGCTTGGCCCGGGACAGGGTTATGAACACTGAAGCTTTCTTT.

The V and J genes are TRBV28 and TRBJ1-6; D is unclear. CDR3 length: 17 amino acids. Trimming pared 3 bases from V and 3 bases from J, leaving 15 bases between. In germline, CDR1 is MDHEN, CDR2 SYDVKM. CDR3 DNA sequence: TGTGCCAGCAGTTTTGGGCTCGAGAGCATCTATAATTCACCCCTCCACTTT. This sequence encodes CASSFGLESIYNSPLHF. Drawing the rest from reference TRBV28 and TRBJ1-6, the complete variable domain is DVKVTQSSRYLVKRTGEKVFLECVQDMDHENMFWYRQDPGLGLRLIYFSYDVKMKEKGDIPEGYSVSREKKERFSLILESASTNQTSMYLCASSFGLESIYNSPLHFGNGTRLTVT.

The rearrangement uses TRBV5-1 and TRBJ1-1; 10 bases agree with TRBD1. With 5 bases clipped from V and 6 bases from J, the junction kept 7 bases outside the gene matches. The CDR3 is 14 amino acids. The germline CDR1 and CDR2 sequences are SGHRS and YFSETQ. CDR3 loop: CASSSGTGVPEAFF. The CDR3 nucleotides read TGCGCCAGCAGTTCCGGGACAGGGGTACCTGAAGCTTTCTTT. The variable domain in full, completed from reference TRBV5-1 and TRBJ1-1, reads KAGVTQTPRYLIKTRGQQVTLSCSPISGHRSVSWYQQTPGQGLQFLFEYFSETQRNKGNFPGRFSGRQFSNSRSEMNVSTLELGDSALYLCASSSGTGVPEAFFGQGTRLTVV.

The chain employs TRBV19 and TRBJ1-2; D not resolved. V lost 5 bases and J lost 5, with 21 bases in between. The CDR3 extends over 16 amino acids. CDR1 and CDR2 from the germline V gene are LNHDA and SQIVND (reference sequence). CDR3 nucleotides: TGTGCCAGTAGTCCCCCTGGCCTGGACTTAGGGTATGGCTACACCTTC. This sequence encodes CASSPPGLDLGYGYTF.

This rearrangement joins TRBV28 to TRBJ2-1; D perhaps matches TRBD1 (5 bases). Germline-derived CDR1 and CDR2 are MDHEN and SYDVKM. Deletions cut 6 bases from V and 0 bases from J, with 9 bases between. CDR3 length equals 14 residues. CDR3 nucleotide sequence: TGTGCCAGCAGCCCAGACAGCTCCTACAATGAGCAGTTCTTC. Its translation is CASSPDSSYNEQFF.

V usage is TRBV6-5 and J usage is TRBJ2-7, with a tentative D call TRBD2 (6 bases). V lost 7 bases and J 6 bases, leaving 19 bases between the germline ends. There are 14 residues in the CDR3. Germline CDR1 is MNHEY and CDR2 is SVGAGI. CDR3 in DNA: TGTGCCAGCACCCTAGCGCCGACCGGGGGCGAGCAGTACTTC. Translated, it gives CASTLAPTGGEQYF.

This sequence joins TRBV11-2 and TRBJ1-5; D is uncertain. The germline V gene encodes CDR1 SGHAT and CDR2 FQNNGV. V was clipped by 5 bases and J by 3 bases, with 11 bases between them. The CDR3 spans 14 residues. The CDR3 nucleotides read TGTGCCAGCAGCCTCGGGAGGAACAATCAGCCCCAGCATTTT. This gives the protein CASSLGRNNQPQHF.